The clone carrying this T cell receptor beta chain came up many times. Its antigen is not known. The hyperthyroidism patients had all been newly diagnosed, and their disease duration was under 2 months. Their ages ranged from 18 to 65 years. This sample was taken from a study of T cells in Graves' hyperthyroidism and ophthalmopathy. About the research overall: Once the initial diagnosis was made, peripheral blood was obtained before any treatment.

Germline CDR1 DFQATT, CDR2 SNEGSKA (reference sequence). The V end lost 3 bases, the J end lost 0 bases, and 9 bases lay between the germline ends. The CDR3 covers 14 residues. Overall study findings and caveats: Ophthalmopathy was told apart from stable hyperthyroidism by a 13 V-J model.

Using RNA transcripts as the source, TCR beta CDR3 regions were amplified. RT-PCR in the first round (using the HTBI primer set) targeted the TCR CDR3. TCRdb redid the calling of the multiplex PCR reads with MiXCR, one entry per CDR3 protein. The sample contains under 400,000 distinct CDR3 sequences, approximately 15% of which appear only once. The chain employs TRBV20-1 and TRBJ1-3; a weak D match, TRBD1 (5 bases). Sequencing was done on a sample of blood. The sequence came from a woman aged 55-69 years with Graves' hyperthyroidism. The DNA of the CDR3 is TGCAGTGCTAGTACGGGGGGCTCTGGAAACACCATATATTTT. Amino acid sequence: CSASTGGSGNTIYF.